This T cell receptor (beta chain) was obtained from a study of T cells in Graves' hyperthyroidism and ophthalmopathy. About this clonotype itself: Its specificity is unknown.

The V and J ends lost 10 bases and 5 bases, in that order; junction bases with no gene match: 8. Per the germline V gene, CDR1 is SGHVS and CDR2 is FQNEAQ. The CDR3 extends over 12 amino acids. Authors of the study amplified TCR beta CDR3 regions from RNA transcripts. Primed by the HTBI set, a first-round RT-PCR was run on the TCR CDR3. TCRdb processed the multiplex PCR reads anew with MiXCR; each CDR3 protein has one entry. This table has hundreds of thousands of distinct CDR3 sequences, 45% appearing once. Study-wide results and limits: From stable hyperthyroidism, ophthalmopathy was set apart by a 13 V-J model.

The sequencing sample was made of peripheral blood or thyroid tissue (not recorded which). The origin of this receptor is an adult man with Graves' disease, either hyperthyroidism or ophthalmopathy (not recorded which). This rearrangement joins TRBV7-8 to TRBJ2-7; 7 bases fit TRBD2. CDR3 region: CATPSGINEQYF. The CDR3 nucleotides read TGTGCCACCCCGAGCGGGATCAACGAGCAGTACTTC.